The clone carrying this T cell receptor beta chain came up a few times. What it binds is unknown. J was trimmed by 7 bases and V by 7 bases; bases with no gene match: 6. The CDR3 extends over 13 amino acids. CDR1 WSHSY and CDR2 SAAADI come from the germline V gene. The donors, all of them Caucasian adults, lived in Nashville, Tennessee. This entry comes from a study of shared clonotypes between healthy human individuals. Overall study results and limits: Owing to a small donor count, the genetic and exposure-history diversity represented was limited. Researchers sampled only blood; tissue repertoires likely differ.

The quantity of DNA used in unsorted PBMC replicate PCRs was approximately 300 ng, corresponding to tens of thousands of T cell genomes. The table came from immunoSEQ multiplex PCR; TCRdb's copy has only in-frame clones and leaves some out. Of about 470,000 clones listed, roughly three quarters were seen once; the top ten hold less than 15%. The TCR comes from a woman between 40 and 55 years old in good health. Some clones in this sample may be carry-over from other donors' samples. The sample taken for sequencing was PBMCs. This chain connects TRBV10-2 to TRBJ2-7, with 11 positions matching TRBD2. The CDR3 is CASKGASGGEQYF. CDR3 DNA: TGCGCCAGCAAGGGGGCTAGCGGGGGGGAGCAGTACTTC.